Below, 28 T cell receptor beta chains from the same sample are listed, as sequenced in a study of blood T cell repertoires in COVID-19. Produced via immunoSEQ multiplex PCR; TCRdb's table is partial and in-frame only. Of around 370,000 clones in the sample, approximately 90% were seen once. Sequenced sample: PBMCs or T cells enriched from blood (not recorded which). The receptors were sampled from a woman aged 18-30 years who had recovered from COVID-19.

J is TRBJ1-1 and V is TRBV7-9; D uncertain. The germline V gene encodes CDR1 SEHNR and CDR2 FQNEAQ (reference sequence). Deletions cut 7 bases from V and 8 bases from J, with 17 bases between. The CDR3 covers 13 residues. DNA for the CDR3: TGTGCCAGCATCTATTTACGTAAGTCGGAAGCTTTCTTT. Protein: CASIYLRKSEAFF.

The CDR3 loop is CASSQDRGTRDSPLHF. DNA of the CDR3: TGTGCCAGCAGCCAAGATAGGGGGACAAGGGATTCACCCCTCCACTTT. The V call is TRBV4-2, the J call TRBJ1-6; D is possibly TRBD1 (6 bases). Trimming took 0 bases from V and 8 from J, leaving 14 bases between them. The germline V gene has CDR1 LGHNA and CDR2 YNFKEQ. The CDR3 is 16 amino acids.

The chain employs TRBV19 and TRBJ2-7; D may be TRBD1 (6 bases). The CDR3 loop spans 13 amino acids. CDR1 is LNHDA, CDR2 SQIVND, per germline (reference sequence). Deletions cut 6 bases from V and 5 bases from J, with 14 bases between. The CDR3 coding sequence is TGTGCCAGTAGCCCACAGGGTCACGACGAGCAGTACTTC. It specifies CASSPQGHDEQYF.

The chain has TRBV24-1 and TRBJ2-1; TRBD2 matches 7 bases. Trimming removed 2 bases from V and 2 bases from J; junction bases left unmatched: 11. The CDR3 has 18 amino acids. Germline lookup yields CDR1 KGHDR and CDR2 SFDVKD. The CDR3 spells CATSDSVVLSGAYNEQFF. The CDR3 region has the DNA TGTGCCACCAGTGATTCAGTGGTCCTAAGCGGGGCCTACAATGAGCAGTTCTTC.

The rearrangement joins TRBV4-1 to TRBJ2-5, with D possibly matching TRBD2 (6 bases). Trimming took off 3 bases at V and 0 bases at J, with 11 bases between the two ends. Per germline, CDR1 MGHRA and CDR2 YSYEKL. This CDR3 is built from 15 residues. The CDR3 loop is CASSQGGAYQETQYF. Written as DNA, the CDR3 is TGCGCCAGCAGCCAGGGGGGAGCTTACCAAGAGACCCAGTACTTC.

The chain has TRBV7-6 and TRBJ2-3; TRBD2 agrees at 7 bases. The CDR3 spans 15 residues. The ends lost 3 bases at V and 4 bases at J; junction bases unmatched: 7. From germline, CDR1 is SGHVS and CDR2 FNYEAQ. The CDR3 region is CASSFSESGADTQYF. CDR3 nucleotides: TGTGCCAGCAGCTTCTCCGAGAGCGGGGCAGATACGCAGTATTTT.

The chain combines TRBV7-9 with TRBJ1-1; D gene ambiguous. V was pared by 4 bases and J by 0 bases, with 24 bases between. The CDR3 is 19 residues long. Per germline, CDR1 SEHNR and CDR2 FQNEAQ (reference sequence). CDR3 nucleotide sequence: TGTGCCAGCAGCTCCCTCCTGATTTTGGTAGAACGAATGAACACTGAAGCTTTCTTT. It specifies CASSSLLILVERMNTEAFF.

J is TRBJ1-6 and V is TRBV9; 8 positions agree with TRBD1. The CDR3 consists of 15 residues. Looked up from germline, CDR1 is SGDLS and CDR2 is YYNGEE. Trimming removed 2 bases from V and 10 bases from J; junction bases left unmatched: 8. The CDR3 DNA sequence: TGTGCCAGCAGCGTCGGACAGGGTGAGTGGTCACCCCTCCACTTT. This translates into CASSVGQGEWSPLHF.

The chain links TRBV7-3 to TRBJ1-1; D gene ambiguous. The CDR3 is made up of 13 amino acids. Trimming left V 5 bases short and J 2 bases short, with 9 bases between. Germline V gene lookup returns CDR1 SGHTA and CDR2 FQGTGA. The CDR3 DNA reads TGTGCCAGCAGCACGGGATCCAACACTGAAGCTTTCTTT. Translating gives CASSTGSNTEAFF.

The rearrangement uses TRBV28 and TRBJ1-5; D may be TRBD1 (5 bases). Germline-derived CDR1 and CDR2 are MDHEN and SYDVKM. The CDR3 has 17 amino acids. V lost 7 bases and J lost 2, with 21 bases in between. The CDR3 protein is CASIQLQGLYRNQPQHF. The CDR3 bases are TGTGCCAGCATTCAACTTCAGGGACTTTACCGCAATCAGCCCCAGCATTTT.

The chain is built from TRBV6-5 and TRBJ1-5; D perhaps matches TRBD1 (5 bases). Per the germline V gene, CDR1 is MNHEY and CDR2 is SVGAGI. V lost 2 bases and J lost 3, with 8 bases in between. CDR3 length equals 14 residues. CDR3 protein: CASSYGADNQPQHF. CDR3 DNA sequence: TGTGCCAGCAGTTACGGGGCCGACAATCAGCCCCAGCATTTT.

CDR3 sequence: CASSHREGVGSHPGTEAFF. The CDR3 coding sequence is TGTGCCAGCAGCCACAGAGAGGGCGTAGGCTCCCACCCCGGGACTGAAGCTTTCTTT. This chain links TRBV7-8 with TRBJ1-1; D call uncertain. Per germline, CDR1 SGHVS and CDR2 FQNEAQ. Trimming removed 5 bases from V and 5 bases from J, with 30 bases in between. The CDR3 spans 19 residues.

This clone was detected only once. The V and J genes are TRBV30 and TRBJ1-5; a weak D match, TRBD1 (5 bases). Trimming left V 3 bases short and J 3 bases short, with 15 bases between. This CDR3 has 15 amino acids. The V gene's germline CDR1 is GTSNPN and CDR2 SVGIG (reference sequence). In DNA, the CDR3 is TGTGCCTGGAGCCCTCAGGGCATCGACAATCAGCCCCAGCATTTT. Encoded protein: CAWSPQGIDNQPQHF.

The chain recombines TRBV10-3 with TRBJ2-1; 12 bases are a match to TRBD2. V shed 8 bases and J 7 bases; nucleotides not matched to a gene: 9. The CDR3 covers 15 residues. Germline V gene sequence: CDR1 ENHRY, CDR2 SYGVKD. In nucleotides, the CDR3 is TGTGCCATCGGAGGACTAGCGGGGATCAGGAATGAGCAGTTCTTC. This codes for CAIGGLAGIRNEQFF.

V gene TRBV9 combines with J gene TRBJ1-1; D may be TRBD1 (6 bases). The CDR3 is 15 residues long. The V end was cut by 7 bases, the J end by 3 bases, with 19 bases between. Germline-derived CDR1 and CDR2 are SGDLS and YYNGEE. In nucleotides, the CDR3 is TGTGCCAGCTCCGGGGGGGCGCCTATAGACACTGAAGCTTTCTTT. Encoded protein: CASSGGAPIDTEAFF.

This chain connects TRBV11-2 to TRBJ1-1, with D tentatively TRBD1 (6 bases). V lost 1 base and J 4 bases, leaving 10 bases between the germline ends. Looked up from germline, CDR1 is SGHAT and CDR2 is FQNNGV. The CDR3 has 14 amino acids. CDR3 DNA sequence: TGTGCCAGCAGCTTAGTGGACAGACTCACTGAAGCTTTCTTT. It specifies CASSLVDRLTEAFF.

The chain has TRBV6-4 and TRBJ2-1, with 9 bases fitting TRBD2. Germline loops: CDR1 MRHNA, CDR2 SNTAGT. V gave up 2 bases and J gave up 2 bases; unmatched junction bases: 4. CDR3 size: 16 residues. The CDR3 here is CASSDEAGGPYNEQFF. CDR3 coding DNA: TGTGCCAGCAGTGACGAAGCGGGGGGTCCCTACAATGAGCAGTTCTTC.

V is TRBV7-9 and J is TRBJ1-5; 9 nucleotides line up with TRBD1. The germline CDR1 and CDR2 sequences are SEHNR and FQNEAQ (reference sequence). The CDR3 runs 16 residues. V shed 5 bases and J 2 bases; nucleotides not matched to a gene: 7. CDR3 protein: CASSPDRGVGNQPQHF. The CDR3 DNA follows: TGTGCCAGCAGCCCGGACAGGGGAGTGGGCAATCAGCCCCAGCATTTT.

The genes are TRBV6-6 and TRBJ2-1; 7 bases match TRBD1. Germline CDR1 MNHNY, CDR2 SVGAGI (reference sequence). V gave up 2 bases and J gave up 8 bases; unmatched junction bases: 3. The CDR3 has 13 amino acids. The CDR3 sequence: CASSYRQGDEQFF. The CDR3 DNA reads TGTGCCAGCAGTTACCGACAGGGCGATGAGCAGTTCTTC.

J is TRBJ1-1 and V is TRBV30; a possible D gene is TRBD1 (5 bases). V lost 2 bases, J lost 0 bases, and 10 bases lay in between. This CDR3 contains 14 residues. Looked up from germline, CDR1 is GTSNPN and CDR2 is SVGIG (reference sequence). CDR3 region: CAWSTGHLNTEAFF. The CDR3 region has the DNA TGTGCCTGGAGTACAGGACATTTGAACACTGAAGCTTTCTTT.

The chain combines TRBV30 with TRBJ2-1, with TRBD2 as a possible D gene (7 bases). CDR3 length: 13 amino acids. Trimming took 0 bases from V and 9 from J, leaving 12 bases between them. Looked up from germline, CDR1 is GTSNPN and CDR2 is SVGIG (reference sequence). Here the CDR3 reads CAWSVEGGSEQFF. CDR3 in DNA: TGTGCCTGGAGTGTGGAGGGGGGGAGTGAGCAGTTCTTC. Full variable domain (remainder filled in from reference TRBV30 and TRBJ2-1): SQTIHQWPATLVQPVGSPLSLECTVEGTSNPNLYWYRQAAGRGLQLLFYSVGIGQISSEVPQNLSASRPQDRQFILSSKKLLLSDSGFYLCAWSVEGGSEQFFGPGTRLTVL.

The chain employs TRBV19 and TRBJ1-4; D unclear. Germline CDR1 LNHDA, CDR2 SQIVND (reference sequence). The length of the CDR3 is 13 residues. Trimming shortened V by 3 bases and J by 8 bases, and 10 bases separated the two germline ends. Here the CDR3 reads CASSIRGLEKLFF. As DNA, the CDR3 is TGTGCCAGTAGTATCCGCGGATTGGAAAAACTGTTTTTT.

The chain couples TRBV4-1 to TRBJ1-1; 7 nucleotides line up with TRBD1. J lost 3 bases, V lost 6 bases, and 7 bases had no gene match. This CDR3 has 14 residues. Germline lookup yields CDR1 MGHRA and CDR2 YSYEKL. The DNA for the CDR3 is TGCGCCAGCAGACAGGGACAGAGAGACACTGAAGCTTTCTTT. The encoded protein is CASRQGQRDTEAFF.

CDR3 DNA: TGTGCCAGCAGCGTCACAATAGCCCCAGGGTTGGATGGCTACACCTTC. It is translated as CASSVTIAPGLDGYTF. The rearrangement joins TRBV9 to TRBJ1-2; D might be TRBD1 (5 bases). This CDR3 is 16 amino acids long. Germline V gene data show CDR1 as SGDLS and CDR2 as YYNGEE. Deletions cut 2 bases from V and 6 bases from J, with 20 bases between.

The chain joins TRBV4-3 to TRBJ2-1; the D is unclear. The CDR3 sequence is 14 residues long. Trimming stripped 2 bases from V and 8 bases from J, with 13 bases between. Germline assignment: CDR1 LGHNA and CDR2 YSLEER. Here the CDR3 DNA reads TGCGCCAGCAGCCAAAGCCCCTATACTTATGAGCAGTTCTTC. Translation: CASSQSPYTYEQFF.

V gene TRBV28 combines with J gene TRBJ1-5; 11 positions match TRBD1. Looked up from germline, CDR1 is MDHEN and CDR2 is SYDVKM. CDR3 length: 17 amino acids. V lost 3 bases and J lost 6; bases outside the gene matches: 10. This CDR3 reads CASSLGGQGEGGQPQHF. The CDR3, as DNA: TGTGCCAGCAGTTTGGGGGGACAGGGGGAAGGTGGTCAGCCCCAGCATTTT.

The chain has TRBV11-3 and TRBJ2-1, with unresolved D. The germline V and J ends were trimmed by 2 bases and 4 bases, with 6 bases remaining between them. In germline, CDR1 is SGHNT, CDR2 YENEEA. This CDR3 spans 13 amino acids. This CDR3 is CASSLNKYNEQFF. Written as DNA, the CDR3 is TGTGCCAGCAGCTTAAACAAATACAATGAGCAGTTCTTC.

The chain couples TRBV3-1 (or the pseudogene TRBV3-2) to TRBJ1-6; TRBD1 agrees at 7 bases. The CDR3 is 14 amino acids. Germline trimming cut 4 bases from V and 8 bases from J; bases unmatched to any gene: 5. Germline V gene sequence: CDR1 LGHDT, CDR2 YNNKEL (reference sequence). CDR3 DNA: TGTGCCAGCAGCCCAGGGGGTGATCATTCACCCCTCCACTTT. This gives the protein CASSPGGDHSPLHF.